The clone carrying this TCR beta chain was counted between two and nine times. CDR3 length: 17 residues. The ends were cut back, 2 bases at V and 4 bases at J, with 21 bases in the middle. Looked up from germline, CDR1 is SNHLY and CDR2 is FYNNEI. This sample is drawn from a study of blood T cell repertoires in COVID-19. Overall study: There were acute and convalescent COVID-19 samples, and they came from the United States, Italy and Spain.

The repertoire was sequenced with immunoSEQ multiplex PCR; TCRdb's copy has only in-frame clones and lacks some. Of fewer than 300,000 clones listed, approximately 88% are singletons. Sequenced: peripheral blood. The TCR originated in a human donor with COVID-19, enrolled during active disease. The donor label of this sample is uncertain. The chain combines TRBV2 with TRBJ2-7; D is unresolved. The CDR3 bases are TGTGCCAGCAGTGAAACCCCCCGGTTAAAACGCCTTTACGAGCAGTACTTC. It is translated as CASSETPRLKRLYEQYF.